Shown below are 14 T cell receptor beta chains from a single sample sequenced in a study of T cell responses to AZD1222 COVID-19 vaccine. The method was immunoSEQ multiplex PCR; TCRdb's version includes in-frame clones alone and lacks a portion of them. The table has under 150,000 clones, roughly 92% seen once. Here the sequenced sample was peripheral blood, taken on day 0 of AZD1222 vaccination. Receptor source: an adult in good health.

J is TRBJ2-1 and V is TRBV14, with TRBD2 matching over 11 bases. Looked up from germline, CDR1 is SGHDN and CDR2 is FVKESK. The CDR3 length is 17 residues. With 8 bases clipped from V and 4 bases from J, the junction kept 13 bases outside the gene matches. CDR3 loop: CASREGASGGMYNEQFF. The DNA of the CDR3 is TGTGCCAGCCGAGAAGGGGCTAGCGGGGGGATGTACAATGAGCAGTTCTTC.

This clone has only one observation. This chain joins TRBV4-1 and TRBJ1-1; 8 positions match TRBD1. CDR1 is MGHRA and CDR2 is YSYEKL in the germline V gene. The CDR3 contains 15 residues. The trim removed 3 bases at V and 5 bases at J, leaving 8 bases unmatched. Here the CDR3 DNA reads TGCGCCAGCAGCCAGCCGGGACAGGTAGGGACTGAAGCTTTCTTT. Protein: CASSQPGQVGTEAFF.

The V call is TRBV5-1, the J call TRBJ2-3; TRBD2 matches 9 bases. V shed 3 bases, J shed 2 bases, and the junction held 4 bases outside the gene matches. CDR1 is SGHRS and CDR2 is YFSETQ in the germline V gene. This CDR3 comprises 15 residues. CDR3 DNA sequence: TGCGCCAGCAGCTCACAGCGGGGGGCCACAGATACGCAGTATTTT. This translates into CASSSQRGATDTQYF. The variable domain in full, with the rest retrieved from reference TRBV5-1 and TRBJ2-3, is KAGVTQTPRYLIKTRGQQVTLSCSPISGHRSVSWYQQTPGQGLQFLFEYFSETQRNKGNFPGRFSGRQFSNSRSEMNVSTLELGDSALYLCASSSQRGATDTQYFGPGTRLTVL.

The chain carries TRBV4-1 and TRBJ2-7; 7 bases match TRBD2. Germline loops: CDR1 MGHRA, CDR2 YSYEKL. Trimming removed 0 bases from V and 3 bases from J; junction bases left unmatched: 8. There are 16 residues in the CDR3. CDR3 bases: TGCGCCAGCAGCCAAGATGCCGACCCGGGGGGCTACGAGCAGTACTTC. Its translation is CASSQDADPGGYEQYF.

The rearrangement uses TRBV5-1 and TRBJ2-7; the match to TRBD1 covers 8 bases. With V trimmed by 1 base and J by 4 bases, 1 base remained unmatched. Germline CDR1 SGHRS, CDR2 YFSETQ. This CDR3 is built from 13 residues. The CDR3 loop is CASSLQGAYEQYF. The CDR3 DNA sequence: TGCGCCAGCAGCTTGCAGGGGGCTTACGAGCAGTACTTC.

As DNA, the CDR3 is TGTGCCAGCAGGGAGATTAATCAGCCCCAGCATTTT. Its protein product is CASREINQPQHF. The V and J genes are TRBV6-5 and TRBJ1-5; no firm D call. V gave up 6 bases and J gave up 4 bases, with 7 bases separating them. This CDR3 is 12 amino acids long. Germline lookup yields CDR1 MNHEY and CDR2 SVGAGI.

The genes are TRBV10-3 and TRBJ2-7, with unresolved D. CDR3 length: 13 amino acids. In germline, CDR1 is ENHRY, CDR2 SYGVKD. V was clipped by 1 base and J by 5 bases, with 9 bases between them. The CDR3 loop is CAISEFLGNEQYF. The CDR3 coding sequence is TGTGCCATCAGTGAGTTCTTGGGAAACGAGCAGTACTTC.

The J gene is TRBJ1-6, the V gene TRBV7-9; TRBD1 matches at 9 bases. This CDR3 is built from 15 residues. Germline assignment: CDR1 SEHNR and CDR2 FQNEAQ (reference sequence). V lost 6 bases to trimming and J lost 4 bases; unmatched junction nucleotides: 4. CDR3 sequence (DNA): TGTGCCAGCAGGGGGGGGACAGGGTATAATTCACCCCTCCACTTT. This translates into CASRGGTGYNSPLHF.

The rearrangement joins TRBV19 to TRBJ2-2; no reliable D call. From germline, CDR1 is LNHDA and CDR2 SQIVND (reference sequence). Trimming pared 1 base from V and 1 base from J, leaving 7 bases between. The CDR3 totals 15 residues. DNA for the CDR3: TGTGCCAGTAGTATAGGGGCGATGAACACCGGGGAGCTGTTTTTT. Translation: CASSIGAMNTGELFF.

This chain connects TRBV28 to TRBJ1-3; TRBD1 is a possible D gene (5 bases). Germline CDR1 reads MDHEN; CDR2 reads SYDVKM. The CDR3 contains 12 residues. V shed 3 bases and J shed 12 bases, with 12 bases lying between them. CDR3 in amino acids: CASSFSGSGIYF. CDR3 in DNA: TGTGCCAGCAGTTTTTCAGGGAGCGGCATATATTTT.

The genes are TRBV24-1 and TRBJ2-3; D is possibly TRBD1 (6 bases). V lost 4 bases and J lost 5, with 12 bases in between. Per germline, CDR1 KGHDR and CDR2 SFDVKD. The CDR3 is made up of 14 amino acids. The CDR3 sequence is CATSDYTGRDTQYF. CDR3 sequence (DNA): TGTGCCACCAGTGACTATACAGGGAGAGATACGCAGTATTTT.

The rearrangement joins TRBV21-1 to TRBJ2-7. TRBV21-1 is annotated as a pseudogene. The CDR3 runs to 13 residues. The CDR3 loop reads CAFNEGNTYEQYF. The DNA of the CDR3 is TGTGCCTTTAACGAAGGGAATACCTACGAGCAGTACTTC.

This chain connects TRBV27 to TRBJ2-7; 9 positions match TRBD1. CDR1 is MNHEY, CDR2 SMNVEV, per germline (reference sequence). The CDR3 consists of 15 residues. V shed 5 bases and J 2 bases; nucleotides not matched to a gene: 7. CDR3 sequence: CASSPTGTGPYEQYF. The CDR3 nucleotides read TGTGCCAGCAGTCCCACCGGGACAGGGCCCTACGAGCAGTACTTC.

The genes are TRBV3-1 (or the pseudogene TRBV3-2) and TRBJ1-3; D ambiguous. The length of the CDR3 is 13 residues. The germline V gene encodes CDR1 LGHDT and CDR2 YNNKEL (reference sequence). V shed 0 bases and J shed 6 bases, with 6 bases lying between them. The DNA of the CDR3 is TGTGCCAGCAGCCAAGAGACGAAAAACACCATATATTTT. Its protein product is CASSQETKNTIYF.